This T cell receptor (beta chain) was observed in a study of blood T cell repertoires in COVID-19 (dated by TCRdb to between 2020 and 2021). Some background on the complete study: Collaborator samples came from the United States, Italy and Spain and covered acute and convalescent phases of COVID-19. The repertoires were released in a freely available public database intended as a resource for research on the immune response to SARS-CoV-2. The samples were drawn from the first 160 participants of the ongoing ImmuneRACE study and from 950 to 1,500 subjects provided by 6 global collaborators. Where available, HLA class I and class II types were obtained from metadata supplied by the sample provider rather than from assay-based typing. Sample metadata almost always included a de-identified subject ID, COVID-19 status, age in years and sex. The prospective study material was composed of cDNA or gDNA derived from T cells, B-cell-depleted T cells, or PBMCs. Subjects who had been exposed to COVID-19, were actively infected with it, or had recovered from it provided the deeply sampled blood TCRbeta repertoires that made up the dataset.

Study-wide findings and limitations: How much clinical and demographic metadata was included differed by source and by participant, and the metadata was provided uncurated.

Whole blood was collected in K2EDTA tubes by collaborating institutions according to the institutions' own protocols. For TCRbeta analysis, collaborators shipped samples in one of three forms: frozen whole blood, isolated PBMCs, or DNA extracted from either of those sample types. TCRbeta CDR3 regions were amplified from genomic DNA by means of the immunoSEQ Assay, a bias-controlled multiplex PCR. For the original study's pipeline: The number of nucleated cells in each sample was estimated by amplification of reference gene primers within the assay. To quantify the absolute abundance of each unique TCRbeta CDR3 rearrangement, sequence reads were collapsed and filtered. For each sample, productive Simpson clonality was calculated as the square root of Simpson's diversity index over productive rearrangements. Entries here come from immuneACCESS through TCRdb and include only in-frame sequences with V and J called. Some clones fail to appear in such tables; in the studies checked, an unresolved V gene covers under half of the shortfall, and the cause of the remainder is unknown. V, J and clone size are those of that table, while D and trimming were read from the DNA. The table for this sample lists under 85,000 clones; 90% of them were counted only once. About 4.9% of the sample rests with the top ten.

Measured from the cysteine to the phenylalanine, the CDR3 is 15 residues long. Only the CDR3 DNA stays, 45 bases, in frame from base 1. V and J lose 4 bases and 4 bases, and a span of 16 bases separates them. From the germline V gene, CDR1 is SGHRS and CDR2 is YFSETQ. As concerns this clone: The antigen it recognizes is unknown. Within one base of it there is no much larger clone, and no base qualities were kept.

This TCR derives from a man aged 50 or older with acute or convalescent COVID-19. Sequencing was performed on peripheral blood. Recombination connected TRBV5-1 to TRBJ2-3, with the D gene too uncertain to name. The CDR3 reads CASSMSSRVADTQYF. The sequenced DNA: TGCGCCAGCAGCATGTCAAGTCGGGTCGCAGATACGCAGTATTTT.